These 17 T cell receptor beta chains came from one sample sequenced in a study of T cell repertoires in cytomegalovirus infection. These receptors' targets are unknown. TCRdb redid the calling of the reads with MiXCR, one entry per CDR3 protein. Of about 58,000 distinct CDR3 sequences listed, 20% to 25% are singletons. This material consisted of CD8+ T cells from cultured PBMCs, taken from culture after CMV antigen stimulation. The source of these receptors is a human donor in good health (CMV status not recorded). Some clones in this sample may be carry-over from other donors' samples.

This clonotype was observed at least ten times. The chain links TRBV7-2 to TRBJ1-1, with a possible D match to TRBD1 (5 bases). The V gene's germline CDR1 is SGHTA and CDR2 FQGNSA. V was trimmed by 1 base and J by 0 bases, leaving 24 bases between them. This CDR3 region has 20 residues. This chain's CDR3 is CASSLEHRTTREGLNTEAFF. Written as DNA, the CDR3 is TGTGCCAGCAGCTTAGAGCACCGGACAACCAGAGAGGGGTTGAACACTGAAGCTTTCTTT.

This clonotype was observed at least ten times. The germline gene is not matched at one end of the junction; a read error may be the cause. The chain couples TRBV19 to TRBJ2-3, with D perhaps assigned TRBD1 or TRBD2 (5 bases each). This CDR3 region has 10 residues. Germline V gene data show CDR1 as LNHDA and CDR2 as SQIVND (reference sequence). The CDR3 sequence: CAARGDTQYF. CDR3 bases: TGCGCCGCGAGGGGAGATACGCAGTATTTT.

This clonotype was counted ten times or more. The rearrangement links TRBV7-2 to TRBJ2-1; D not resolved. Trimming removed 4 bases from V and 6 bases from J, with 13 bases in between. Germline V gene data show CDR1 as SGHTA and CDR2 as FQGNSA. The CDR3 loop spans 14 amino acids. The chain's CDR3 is CASSSTFSGNEQFF. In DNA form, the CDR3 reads TGTGCCAGCAGCTCGACATTCTCCGGCAATGAGCAGTTCTTC.

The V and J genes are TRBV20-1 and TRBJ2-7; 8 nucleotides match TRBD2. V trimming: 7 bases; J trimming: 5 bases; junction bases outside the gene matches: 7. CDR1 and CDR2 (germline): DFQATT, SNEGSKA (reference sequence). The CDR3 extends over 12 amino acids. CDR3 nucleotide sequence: TGCAGTGTCCGGGGGGGATCCCACGAGCAGTACTTC. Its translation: CSVRGGSHEQYF.

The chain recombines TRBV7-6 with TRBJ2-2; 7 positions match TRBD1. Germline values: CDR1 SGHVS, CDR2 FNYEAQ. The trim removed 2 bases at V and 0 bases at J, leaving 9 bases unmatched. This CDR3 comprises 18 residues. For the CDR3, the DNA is TGTGCCAGCAGCTTATCCCCCACCAGGGGGTCGAACACCGGGGAGCTGTTTTTT. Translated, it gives CASSLSPTRGSNTGELFF.

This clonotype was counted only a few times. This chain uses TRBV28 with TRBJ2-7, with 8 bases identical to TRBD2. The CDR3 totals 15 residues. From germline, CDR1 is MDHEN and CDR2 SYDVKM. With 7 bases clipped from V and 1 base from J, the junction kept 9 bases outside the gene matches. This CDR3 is CASIPLGGGSYEQYF. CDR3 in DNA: TGTGCCAGCATCCCCCTCGGGGGGGGTTCCTACGAGCAGTACTTC.

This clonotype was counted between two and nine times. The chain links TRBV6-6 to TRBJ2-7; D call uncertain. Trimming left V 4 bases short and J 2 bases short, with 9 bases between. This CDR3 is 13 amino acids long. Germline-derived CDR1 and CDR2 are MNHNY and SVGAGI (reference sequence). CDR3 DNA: TGTGCCAGCAGTTCTGGCGGAACCTACGAGCAGTACTTC. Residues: CASSSGGTYEQYF.

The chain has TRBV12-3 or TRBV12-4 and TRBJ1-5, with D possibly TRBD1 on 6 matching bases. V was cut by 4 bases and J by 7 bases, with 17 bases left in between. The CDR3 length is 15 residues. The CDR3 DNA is TGTGCCAGCAGTTACGGGGGAGGGGGTTACCAGCCCCAGCATTTT. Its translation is CASSYGGGGYQPQHF.

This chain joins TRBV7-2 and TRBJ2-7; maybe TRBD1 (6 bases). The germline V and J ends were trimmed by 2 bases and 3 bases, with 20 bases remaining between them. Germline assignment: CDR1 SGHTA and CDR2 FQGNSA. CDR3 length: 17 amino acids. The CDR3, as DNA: TGTGCCAGCAGCTTAAAACAGGGAGTAGTCAGGATCTACGAGCAGTACTTC. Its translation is CASSLKQGVVRIYEQYF.

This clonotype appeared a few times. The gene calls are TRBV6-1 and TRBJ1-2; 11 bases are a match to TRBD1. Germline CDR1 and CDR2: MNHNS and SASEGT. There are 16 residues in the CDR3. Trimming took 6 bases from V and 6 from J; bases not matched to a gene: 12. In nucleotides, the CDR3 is TGTGCCAGCAGCCCCGGACAGGGGGCGATCCTCCATGGCTACACCTTC. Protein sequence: CASSPGQGAILHGYTF.

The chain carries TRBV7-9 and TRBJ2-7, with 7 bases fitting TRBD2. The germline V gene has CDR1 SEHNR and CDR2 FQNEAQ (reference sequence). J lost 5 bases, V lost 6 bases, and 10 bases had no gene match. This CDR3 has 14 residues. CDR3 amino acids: CASSLPWEGDEQYF. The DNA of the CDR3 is TGTGCCAGCAGTCTACCGTGGGAGGGCGACGAGCAGTACTTC.

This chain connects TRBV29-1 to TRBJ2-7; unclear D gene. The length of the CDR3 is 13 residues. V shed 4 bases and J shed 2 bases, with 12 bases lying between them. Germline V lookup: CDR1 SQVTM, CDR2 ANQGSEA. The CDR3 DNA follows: TGCAGCGTTGTAAGTCCTAAGACCTACGAGCAGTACTTC. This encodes CSVVSPKTYEQYF.

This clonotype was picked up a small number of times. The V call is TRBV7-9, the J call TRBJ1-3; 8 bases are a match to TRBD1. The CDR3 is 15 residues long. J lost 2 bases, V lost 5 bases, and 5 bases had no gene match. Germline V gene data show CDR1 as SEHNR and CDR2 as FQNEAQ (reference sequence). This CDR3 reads CASSGIQGAGNTIYF. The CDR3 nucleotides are TGTGCCAGCAGCGGAATACAGGGGGCTGGAAACACCATATATTTT.

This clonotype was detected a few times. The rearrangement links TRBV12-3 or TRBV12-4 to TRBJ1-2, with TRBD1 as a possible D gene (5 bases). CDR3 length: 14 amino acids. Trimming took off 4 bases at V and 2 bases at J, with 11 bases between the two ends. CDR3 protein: CASSWGPRNYGYTF. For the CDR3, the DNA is TGTGCCAGCAGTTGGGGCCCACGGAACTATGGCTACACCTTC.

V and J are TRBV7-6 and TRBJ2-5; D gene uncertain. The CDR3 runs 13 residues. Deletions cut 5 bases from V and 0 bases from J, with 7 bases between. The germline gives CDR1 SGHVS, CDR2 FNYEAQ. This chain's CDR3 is CASSPEYQETQYF. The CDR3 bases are TGTGCCAGCAGCCCAGAGTACCAAGAGACCCAGTACTTC.

The CDR3 DNA reads TGCGCCAGCAGCTTGGATAAGGGACGGATCTCCTACAATGAGCAGTTCTTC. Its translation is CASSLDKGRISYNEQFF. The chain employs TRBV5-1 and TRBJ2-1; TRBD1 or TRBD2 may be the D gene (5 bases each). The V gene's germline CDR1 is SGHRS and CDR2 YFSETQ. With 0 bases removed from V and 0 bases from J, the gap between germline ends came to 13 bases. The CDR3 contains 17 residues.

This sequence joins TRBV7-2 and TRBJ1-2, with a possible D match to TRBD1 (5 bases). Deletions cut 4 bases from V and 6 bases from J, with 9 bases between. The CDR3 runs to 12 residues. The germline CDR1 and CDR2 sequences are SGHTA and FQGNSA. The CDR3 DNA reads TGTGCCAGCAGCTATGGACATCATGGCTACACCTTC. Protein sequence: CASSYGHHGYTF.